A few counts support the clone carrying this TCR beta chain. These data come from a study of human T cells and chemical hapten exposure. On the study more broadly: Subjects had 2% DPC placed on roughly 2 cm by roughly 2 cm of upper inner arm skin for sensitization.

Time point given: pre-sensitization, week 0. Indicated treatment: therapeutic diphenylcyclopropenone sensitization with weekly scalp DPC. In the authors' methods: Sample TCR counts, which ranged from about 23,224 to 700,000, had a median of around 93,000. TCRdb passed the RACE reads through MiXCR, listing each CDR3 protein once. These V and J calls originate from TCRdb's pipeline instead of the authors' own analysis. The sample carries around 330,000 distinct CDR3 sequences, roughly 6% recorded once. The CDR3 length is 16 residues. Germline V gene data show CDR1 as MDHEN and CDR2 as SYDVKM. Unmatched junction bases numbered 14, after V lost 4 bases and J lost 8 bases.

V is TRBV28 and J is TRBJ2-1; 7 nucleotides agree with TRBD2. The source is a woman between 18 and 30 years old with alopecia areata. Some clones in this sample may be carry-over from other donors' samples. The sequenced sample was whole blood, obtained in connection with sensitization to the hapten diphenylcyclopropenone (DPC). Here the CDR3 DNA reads TGTGCCAGCAGTTCGGGACTATCCCAATTTTCGGATGAGCAGTTCTTC. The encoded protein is CASSSGLSQFSDEQFF.